This record concerns one TCR beta chain sequence. Its specificity is not known. This sample is drawn from a study of blood T cells in healthy people across ages. With a J-beta primer mix and a sample-barcoded 5' primer, a second PCR ran about 6 to 11 cycles. TCRdb reprocessed the 5' RACE reads with MiXCR, giving one entry per CDR3 protein. The data hold more than 450,000 distinct CDR3 sequences, with around 27% observed a single time. The study drew donors from healthy Caucasian individuals in Russia aged roughly 6 to 100. In germline, CDR1 is MNHEY, CDR2 SMNVEV (reference sequence). V shed 5 bases and J shed 5 bases, with 9 bases lying between them. The CDR3 consists of 13 residues. Points from the study as a whole: Higher diversity and more naive CD4+ cells were features of long-lived donors, compared to aged donors.

These data were also reused for a study on T cells of mothers and their children. From that report: Each donor was one of three healthy Caucasian mothers or one of their six children. All RNA that had been extracted was used for cDNA synthesis at approximately 1.5 ug per 15 ul.

Sequencing used blood. V is TRBV27 and J is TRBJ2-2, with D uncertain. This TCR was recovered from a boy aged 2-9 years in good health. The CDR3 nucleotides are TGTGCCAGCAGTAGATATGGGACCGGGGAGCTGTTTTTT. This encodes CASSRYGTGELFF.